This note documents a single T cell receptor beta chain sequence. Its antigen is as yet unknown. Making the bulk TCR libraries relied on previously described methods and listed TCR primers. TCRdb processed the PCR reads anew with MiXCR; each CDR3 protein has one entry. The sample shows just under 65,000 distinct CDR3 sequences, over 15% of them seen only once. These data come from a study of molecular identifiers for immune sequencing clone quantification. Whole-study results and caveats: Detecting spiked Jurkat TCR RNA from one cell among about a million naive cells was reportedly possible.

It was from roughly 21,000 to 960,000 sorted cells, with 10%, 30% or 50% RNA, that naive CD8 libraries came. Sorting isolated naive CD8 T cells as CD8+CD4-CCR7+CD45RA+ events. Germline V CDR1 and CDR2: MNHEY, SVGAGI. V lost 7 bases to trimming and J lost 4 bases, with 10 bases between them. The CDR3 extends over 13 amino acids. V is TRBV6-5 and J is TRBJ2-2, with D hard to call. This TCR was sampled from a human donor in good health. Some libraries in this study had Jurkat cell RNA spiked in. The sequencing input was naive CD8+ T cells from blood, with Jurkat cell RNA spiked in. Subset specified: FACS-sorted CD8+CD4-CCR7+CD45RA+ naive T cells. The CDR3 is CASTETATGELFF. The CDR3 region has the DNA TGTGCCAGCACAGAGACCGCCACCGGGGAGCTGTTTTTT.